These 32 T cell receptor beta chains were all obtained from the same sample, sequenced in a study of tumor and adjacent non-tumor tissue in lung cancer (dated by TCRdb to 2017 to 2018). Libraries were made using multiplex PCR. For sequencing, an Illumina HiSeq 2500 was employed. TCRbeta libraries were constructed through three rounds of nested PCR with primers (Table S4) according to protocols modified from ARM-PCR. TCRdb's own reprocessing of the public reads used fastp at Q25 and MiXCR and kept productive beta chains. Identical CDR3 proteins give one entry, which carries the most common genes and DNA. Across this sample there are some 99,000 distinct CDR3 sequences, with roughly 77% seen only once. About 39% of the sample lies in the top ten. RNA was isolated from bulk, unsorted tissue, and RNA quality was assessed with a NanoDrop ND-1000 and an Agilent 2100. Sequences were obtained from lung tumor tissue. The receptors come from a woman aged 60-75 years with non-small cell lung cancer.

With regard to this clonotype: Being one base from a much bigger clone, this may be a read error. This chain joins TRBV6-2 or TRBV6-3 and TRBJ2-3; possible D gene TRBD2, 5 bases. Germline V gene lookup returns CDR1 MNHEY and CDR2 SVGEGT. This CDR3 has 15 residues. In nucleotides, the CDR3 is TGTGCCAGCAGTTCAAAGCAATCTAGCACAGATACGCGGTATTTT. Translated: CASSSKQSSTDTRYF.

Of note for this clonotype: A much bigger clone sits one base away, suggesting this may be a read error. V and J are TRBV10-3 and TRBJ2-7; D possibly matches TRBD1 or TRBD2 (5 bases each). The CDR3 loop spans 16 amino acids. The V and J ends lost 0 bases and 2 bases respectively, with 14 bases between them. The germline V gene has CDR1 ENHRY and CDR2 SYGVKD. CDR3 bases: TGTGCCATCAGTGAGTCGGGGGTGGCTCATACCTACGAGCAGTACTTC. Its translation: CAISESGVAHTYEQYF.

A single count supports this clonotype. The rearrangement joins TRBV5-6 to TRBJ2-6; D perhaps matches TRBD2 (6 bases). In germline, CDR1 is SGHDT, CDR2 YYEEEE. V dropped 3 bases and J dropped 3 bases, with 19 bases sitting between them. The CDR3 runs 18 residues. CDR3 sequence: CASSSLRVHGSGANVLTF. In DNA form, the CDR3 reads TGTGCCAGCAGCTCCCTACGGGTCCACGGGAGTGGGGCCAACGTCCTGACTTTC. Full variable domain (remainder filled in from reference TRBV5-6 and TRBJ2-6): DAGVTQSPTHLIKTRGQQVTLRCSPKSGHDTVSWYQQALGQGPQFIFQYYEEEERQRGNFPDRFSGHQFPNYSSELNVNALLLGDSALYLCASSSLRVHGSGANVLTFGAGSRLTVL.

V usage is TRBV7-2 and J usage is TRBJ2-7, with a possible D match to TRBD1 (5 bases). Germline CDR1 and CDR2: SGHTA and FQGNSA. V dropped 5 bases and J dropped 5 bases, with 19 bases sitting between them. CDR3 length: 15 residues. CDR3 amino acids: CASSPTTEARNEQYF. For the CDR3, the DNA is TGTGCCAGCAGCCCGACGACAGAGGCGCGCAACGAGCAGTACTTC.

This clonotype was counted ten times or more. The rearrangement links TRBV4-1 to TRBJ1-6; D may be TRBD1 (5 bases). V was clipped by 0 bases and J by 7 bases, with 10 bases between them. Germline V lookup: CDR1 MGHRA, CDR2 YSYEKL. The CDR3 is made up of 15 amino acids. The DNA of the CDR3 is TGCGCCAGCAGCCAAGACAGGGATCTAAATTCACCCCTCCACTTT. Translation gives CASSQDRDLNSPLHF.

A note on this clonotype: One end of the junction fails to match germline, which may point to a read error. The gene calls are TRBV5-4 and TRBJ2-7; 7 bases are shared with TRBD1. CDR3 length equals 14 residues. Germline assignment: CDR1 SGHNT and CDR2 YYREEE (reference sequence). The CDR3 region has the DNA TGTGCCAGCAGCTCGGGACAGATCTCCTATGAGCAATACTTC. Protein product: CASSSGQISYEQYF.

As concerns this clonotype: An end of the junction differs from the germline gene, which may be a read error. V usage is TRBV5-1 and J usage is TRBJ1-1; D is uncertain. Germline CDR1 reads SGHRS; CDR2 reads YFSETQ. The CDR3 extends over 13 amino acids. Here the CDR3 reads CASNLAGNIEVFF. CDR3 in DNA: TGCGCCAGCAACTTGGCCGGGAACATTGAAGTTTTCTTC. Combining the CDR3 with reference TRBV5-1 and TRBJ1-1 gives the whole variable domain KAGVTQTPRYLIKTRGQQVTLSCSPISGHRSVSWYQQTPGQGLQFLFEYFSETQRNKGNFPGRFSGRQFSNSRSEMNVSTLELGDSALYLCASNLAGNIEVFFGQGTRLTVV.

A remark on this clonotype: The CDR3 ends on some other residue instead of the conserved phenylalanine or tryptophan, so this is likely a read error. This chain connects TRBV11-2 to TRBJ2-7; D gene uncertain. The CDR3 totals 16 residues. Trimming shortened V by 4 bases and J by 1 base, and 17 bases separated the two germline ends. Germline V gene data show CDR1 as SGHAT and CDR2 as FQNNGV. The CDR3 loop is CASSSTESAGSYEQYL. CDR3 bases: TGTGCCAGCAGCTCCACCGAAAGTGCAGGTTCCTACGAGCAGTACTTA.

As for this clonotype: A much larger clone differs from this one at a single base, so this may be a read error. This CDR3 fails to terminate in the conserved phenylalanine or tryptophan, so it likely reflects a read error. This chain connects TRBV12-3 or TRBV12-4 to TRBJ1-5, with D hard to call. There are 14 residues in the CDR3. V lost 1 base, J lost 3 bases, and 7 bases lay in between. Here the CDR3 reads CASSLGSINQPQHS. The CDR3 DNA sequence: TGTGCCAGCAGTTTAGGGTCAATCAATCAGCCCCAGCATTCT.

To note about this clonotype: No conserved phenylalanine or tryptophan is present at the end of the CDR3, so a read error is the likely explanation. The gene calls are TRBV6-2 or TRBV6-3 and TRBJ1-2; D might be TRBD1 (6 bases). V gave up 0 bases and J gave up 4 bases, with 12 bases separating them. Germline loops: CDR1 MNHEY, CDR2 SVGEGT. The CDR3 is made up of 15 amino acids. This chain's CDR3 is CASSYSPDRPYGYTL. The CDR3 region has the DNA TGTGCCAGCAGTTACTCACCCGACAGGCCCTATGGCTACACCTTA.

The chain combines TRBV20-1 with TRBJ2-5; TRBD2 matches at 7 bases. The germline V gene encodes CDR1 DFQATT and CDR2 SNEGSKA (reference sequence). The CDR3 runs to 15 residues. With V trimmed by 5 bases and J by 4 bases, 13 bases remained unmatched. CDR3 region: CSAPASGREIETQYF. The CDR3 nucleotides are TGCAGTGCTCCTGCGAGTGGGAGGGAAATAGAGACCCAGTACTTC.

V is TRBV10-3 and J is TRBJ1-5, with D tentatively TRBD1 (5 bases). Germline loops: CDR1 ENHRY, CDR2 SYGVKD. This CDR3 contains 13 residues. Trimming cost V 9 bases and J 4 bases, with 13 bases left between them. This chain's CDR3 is CAMAGGTNQPQHF. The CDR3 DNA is TGTGCCATGGCGGGGGGTACTAATCAGCCCCAGCATTTT.

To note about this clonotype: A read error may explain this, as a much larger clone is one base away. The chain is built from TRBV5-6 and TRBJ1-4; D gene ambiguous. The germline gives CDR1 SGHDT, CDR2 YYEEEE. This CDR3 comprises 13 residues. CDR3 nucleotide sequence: TGTGCCAGGAGCTTGCCAACTAATGAAAAACTGTTTTTT. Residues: CARSLPTNEKLFF.

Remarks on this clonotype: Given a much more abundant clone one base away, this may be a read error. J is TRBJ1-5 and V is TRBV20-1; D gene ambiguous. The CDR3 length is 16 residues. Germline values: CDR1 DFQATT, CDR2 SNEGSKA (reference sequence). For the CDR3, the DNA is TGCAATGCTAGAAGTGGCAGCAACCCCCTAATCACGCCCCAGCATTTT. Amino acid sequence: CNARSGSNPLITPQHF.

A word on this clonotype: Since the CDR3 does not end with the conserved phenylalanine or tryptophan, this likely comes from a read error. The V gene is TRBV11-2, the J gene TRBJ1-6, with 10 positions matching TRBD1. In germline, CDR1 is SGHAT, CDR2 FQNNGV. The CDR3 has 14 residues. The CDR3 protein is CASSTDRGSSPLHY. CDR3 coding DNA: TGCGCCAGCAGCACGGACAGGGGGAGCTCACCCCTCCACTAT.

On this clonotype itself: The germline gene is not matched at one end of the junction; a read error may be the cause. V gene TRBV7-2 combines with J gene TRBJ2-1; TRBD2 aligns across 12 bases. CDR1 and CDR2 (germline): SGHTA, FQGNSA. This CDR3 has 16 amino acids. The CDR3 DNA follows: TGTGCCAGCAGTCCAACTAGCGGGGGGACCCACAATGAGCCGTTCTTC. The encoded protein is CASSPTSGGTHNEPFF.

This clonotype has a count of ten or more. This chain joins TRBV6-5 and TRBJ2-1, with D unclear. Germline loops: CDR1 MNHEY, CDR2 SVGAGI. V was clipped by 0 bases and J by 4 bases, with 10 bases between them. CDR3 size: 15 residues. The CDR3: CASSYSPTEYNEQFF. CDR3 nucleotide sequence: TGTGCCAGCAGTTACTCCCCGACGGAATACAATGAGCAGTTCTTC.

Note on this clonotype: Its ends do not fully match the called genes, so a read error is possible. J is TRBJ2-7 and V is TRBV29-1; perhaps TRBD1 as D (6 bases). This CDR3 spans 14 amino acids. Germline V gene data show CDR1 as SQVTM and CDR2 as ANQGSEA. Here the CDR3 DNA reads TGCAGCGTTGATGATCCTCACAGGGATTACGAACAGCACTTC. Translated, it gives CSVDDPHRDYEQHF.

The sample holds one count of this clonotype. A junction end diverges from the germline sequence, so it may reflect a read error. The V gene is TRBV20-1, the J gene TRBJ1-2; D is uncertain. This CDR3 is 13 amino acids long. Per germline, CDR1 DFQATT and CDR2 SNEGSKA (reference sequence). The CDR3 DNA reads TGCAGTGCCGAGAAGAGACACTCCTATGGCTACATCTTC. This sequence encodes CSAEKRHSYGYIF.

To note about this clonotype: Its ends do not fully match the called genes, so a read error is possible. The CDR3 here is CASSRENSYNSLLHF. In DNA form, the CDR3 reads TGTGCCAGCAGTCGCGAGAACTCATATAATTCACTCCTCCACTTT. V and J are TRBV12-3 or TRBV12-4 and TRBJ1-6; D gene unclear. This CDR3 region has 15 residues.

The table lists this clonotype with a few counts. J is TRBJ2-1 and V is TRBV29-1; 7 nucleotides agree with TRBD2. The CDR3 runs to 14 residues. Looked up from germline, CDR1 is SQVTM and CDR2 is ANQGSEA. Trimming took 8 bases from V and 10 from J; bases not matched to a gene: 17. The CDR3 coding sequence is TGCAGCACGGTGGGGAGCGGGGCGAGGGGCGAGCAGTTCTTC. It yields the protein CSTVGSGARGEQFF.

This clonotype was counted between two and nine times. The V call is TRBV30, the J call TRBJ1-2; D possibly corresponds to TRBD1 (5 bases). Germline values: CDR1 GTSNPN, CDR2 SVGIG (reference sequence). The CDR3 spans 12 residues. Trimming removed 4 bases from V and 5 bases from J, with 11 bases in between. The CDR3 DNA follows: TGTGCCTGGACCCCGGGGCAATATGGCTACACCTTC. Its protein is CAWTPGQYGYTF.

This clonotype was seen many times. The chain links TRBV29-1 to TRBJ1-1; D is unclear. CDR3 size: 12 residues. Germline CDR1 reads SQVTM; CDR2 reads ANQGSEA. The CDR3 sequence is CTHSEGNTEAFF. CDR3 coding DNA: TGCACTCACTCCGAGGGGAACACTGAAGCTTTCTTT.

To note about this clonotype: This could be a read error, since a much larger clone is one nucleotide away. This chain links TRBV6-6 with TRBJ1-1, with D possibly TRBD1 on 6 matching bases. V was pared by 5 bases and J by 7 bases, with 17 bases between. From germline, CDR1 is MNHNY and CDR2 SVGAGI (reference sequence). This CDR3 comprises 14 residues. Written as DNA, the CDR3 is TGTGCCAGCAGTCCGACAGGAGAAAGCATTGAAGCTTTCTTT. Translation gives CASSPTGESIEAFF.

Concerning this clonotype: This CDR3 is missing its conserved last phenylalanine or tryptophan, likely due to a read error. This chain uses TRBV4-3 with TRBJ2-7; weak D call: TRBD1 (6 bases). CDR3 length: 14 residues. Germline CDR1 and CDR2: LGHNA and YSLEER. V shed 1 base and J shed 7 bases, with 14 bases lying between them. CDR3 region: CASSQARTGKEQYL. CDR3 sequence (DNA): TGCGCCAGCAGCCAAGCGAGAACAGGGAAGGAGCAGTACTTA.

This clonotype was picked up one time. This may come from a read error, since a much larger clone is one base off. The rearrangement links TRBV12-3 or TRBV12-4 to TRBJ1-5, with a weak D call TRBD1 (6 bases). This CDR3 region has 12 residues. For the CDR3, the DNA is TGTGTCAGCAGCGACAGGTTCGGGCCCCAGCATTTT. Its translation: CVSSDRFGPQHF.

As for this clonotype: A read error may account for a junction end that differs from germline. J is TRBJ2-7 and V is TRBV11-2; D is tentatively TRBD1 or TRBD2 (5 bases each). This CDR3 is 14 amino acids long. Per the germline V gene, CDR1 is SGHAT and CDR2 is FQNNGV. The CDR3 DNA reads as TGTGCCAGCAGTTGGGACCGCAGAGGAAACGAGCACTACTTC. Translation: CASSWDRRGNEHYF.

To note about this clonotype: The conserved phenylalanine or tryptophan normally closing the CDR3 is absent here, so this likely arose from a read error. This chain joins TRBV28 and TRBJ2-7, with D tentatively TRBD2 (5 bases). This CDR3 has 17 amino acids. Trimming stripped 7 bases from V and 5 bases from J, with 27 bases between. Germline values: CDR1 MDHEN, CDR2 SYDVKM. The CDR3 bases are TGTGCCAGCACCTCGCCCGGCCGGGGTAGAGGATACCACGAGCAGTACATC. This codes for CASTSPGRGRGYHEQYI.

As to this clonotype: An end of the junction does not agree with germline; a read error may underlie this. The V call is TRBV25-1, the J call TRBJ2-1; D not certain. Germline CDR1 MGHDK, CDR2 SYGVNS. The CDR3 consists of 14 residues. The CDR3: CASSIPTLGNEQLF. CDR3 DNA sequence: TGTGCCAGCAGTATACCTACCCTAGGGAATGAGCAGTTATTC.

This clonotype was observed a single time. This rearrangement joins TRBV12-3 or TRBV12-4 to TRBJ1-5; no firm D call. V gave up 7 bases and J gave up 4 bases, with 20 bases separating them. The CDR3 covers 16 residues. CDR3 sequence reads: CASILPGSEGNQPQHF. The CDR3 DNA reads TGTGCCAGCATTCTGCCGGGGAGCGAGGGTAATCAGCCCCAGCATTTT.

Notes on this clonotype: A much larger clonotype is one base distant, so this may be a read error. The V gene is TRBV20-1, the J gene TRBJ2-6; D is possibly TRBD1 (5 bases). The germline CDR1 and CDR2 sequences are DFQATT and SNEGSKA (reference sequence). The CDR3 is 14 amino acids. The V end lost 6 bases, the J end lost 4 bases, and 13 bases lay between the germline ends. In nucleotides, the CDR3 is TGCAGTGCAGATAAGGGGAAAGGGGCCAACGTCCTGACTTTC. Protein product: CSADKGKGANVLTF.

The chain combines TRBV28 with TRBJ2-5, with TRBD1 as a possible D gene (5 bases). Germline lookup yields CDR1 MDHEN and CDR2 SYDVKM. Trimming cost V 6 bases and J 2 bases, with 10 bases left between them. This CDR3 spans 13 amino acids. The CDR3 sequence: CASRAGNQETQYF. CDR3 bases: TGTGCCAGCAGGGCAGGGAATCAAGAGACCCAGTACTTC.